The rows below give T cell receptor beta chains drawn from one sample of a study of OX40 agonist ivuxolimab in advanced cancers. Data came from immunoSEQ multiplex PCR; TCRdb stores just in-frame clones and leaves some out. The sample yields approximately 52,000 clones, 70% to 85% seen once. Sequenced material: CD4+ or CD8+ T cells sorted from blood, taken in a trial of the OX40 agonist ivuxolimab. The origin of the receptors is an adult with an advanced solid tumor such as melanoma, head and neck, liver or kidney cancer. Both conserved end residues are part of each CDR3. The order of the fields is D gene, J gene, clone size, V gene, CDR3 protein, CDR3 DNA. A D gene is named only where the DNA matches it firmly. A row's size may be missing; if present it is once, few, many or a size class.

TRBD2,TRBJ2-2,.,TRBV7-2,CASSSTGAGGLNTGELFF,TGTGCCAGCAGCTCCACGGGCGCGGGGGGGCTAAACACCGGGGAGCTGTTTTTT
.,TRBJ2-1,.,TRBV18,CASSPSASRYNEQFF,TGTGCCAGCTCACCATCGGCCAGTAGGTACAATGAGCAGTTCTTC
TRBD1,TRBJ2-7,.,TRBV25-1,CASSDTGADSYEQYF,TGTGCCAGCAGTGATACAGGGGCAGACTCCTACGAGCAGTACTTC
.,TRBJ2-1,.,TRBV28,CASSGNSYNEQFF,TGTGCCAGCTCAGGCAACTCCTACAATGAGCAGTTCTTC
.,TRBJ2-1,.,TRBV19,CASCIRLGSSYNEQFF,TGTGCCAGTTGCATCAGGCTGGGGAGCTCCTACAATGAGCAGTTCTTC
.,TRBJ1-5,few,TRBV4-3,CASSQDRGARVNQPQHF,TGCGCCAGCAGCCAAGATAGGGGGGCAAGGGTCAATCAGCCCCAGCATTTT
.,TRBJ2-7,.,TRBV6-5,CASTESGGVSEQYF,TGTGCCAGCACCGAGTCCGGGGGAGTAAGCGAGCAGTACTTC
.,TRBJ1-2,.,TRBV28,CASSPGGEPYGYTF,TGTGCCAGCAGCCCCGGGGGGGAACCCTATGGCTACACCTTC
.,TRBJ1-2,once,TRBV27,CASSRGTPNYGYTF,TGTGCCAGCAGTCGCGGGACACCTAACTATGGCTACACCTTC
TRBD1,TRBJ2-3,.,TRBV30,CAWGLRQGADTQYF,TGTGCCTGGGGCCTTCGACAGGGGGCGGATACGCAGTATTTT
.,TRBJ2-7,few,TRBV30,CAWGRGQWSYEQYF,TGTGCCTGGGGGAGGGGGCAGTGGTCCTACGAGCAGTACTTC
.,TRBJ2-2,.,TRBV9,CASSVEPRTGELFF,TGTGCCAGCAGCGTAGAACCCCGCACCGGGGAGCTGTTTTTT
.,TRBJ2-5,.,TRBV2,CASTALGQETQYF,TGTGCCAGCACCGCCCTAGGCCAAGAGACCCAGTACTTC
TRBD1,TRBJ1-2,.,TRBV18,CASEPGGGNYGYTF,TGTGCCAGCGAACCCGGAGGGGGCAACTATGGCTACACCTTC
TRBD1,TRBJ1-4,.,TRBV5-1,CASSFDRGKLFF,TGCGCCAGCAGCTTTGACAGGGGAAAACTGTTTTTT
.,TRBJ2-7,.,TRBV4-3,CASSPQGPSEQYF,TGCGCCAGCAGCCCACAGGGTCCGAGCGAGCAGTACTTC
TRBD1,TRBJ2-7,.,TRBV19,CASSIRTGSSYEQYF,TGTGCCAGTAGTATAAGGACAGGATCCTCCTACGAGCAGTACTTC
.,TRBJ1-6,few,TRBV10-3,CAIRSQVVSPLHF,TGTGCCATCAGATCACAGGTTGTTTCACCCCTCCACTTT
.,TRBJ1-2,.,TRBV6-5,CASSKQPENYGYTF,TGTGCCAGCAGTAAACAGCCTGAGAACTATGGCTACACCTTC
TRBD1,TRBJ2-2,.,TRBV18,CASSPGQGSDGELFF,TGTGCCAGCTCACCGGGACAGGGCTCGGACGGGGAGCTGTTTTTT
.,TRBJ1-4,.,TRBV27,CASSFSGRNEKLFF,TGTGCCAGCAGTTTTTCGGGGAGGAATGAAAAACTGTTTTTT
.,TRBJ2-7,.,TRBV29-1,CSVEDISYEQYF,TGCAGCGTGGAGGACATCTCCTACGAGCAGTACTTC
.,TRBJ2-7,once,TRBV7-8,CASGRGRYEQYF,TGTGCCAGCGGCAGGGGTCGGTACGAGCAGTACTTC
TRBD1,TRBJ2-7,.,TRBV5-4,CASSLGSGTEAYEQYF,TGTGCCAGCAGCTTGGGATCCGGGACAGAAGCCTACGAGCAGTACTTC
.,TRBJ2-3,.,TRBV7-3,CASSLTLSDTQYF,TGTGCCAGCAGCTTAACGTTGTCAGATACGCAGTATTTT
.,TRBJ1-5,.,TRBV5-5,CASSLDLINQPQHF,TGTGCCAGCAGCCTCGACCTTATCAATCAGCCCCAGCATTTT
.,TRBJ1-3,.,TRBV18,CASSGDIGNTIYF,TGTGCCAGTTCGGGGGATATTGGAAACACCATATATTTT
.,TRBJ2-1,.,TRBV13,CASSTIYGGGLYNEQFF,TGTGCCAGCAGCACGATTTATGGTGGCGGACTCTACAATGAGCAGTTCTTC
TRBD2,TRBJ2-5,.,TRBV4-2,CASSQPKRGTYQETQYF,TGTGCCAGCAGCCAACCTAAGCGGGGGACGTACCAAGAGACCCAGTACTTC
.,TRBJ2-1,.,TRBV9,CASSDTGPGNEQFF,TGTGCCAGCAGCGATACAGGCCCGGGGAATGAGCAGTTCTTC
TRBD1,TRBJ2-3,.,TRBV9,CASSARTGGTDTQYF,TGTGCCAGCAGCGCGCGGACAGGTGGCACAGATACGCAGTATTTT
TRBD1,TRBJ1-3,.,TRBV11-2,CASSKRQGAGNTIYF,TGTGCCAGCAGCAAGCGACAGGGGGCAGGAAACACCATATATTTT
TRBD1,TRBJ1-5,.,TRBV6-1,CASRGQRSSNQPQHF,TGTGCCAGCAGGGGACAGCGATCCAGCAATCAGCCCCAGCATTTT
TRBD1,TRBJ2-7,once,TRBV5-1,CASSGDSLNEQYF,TGCGCCAGCAGCGGGGACAGTCTGAACGAGCAGTACTTC
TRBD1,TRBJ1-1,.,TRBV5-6,CASSSTTGGSTEAFF,TGTGCCAGCAGCTCAACCACAGGGGGAAGCACTGAAGCTTTCTTT
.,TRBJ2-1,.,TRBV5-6,CASSFLDNEQFF,TGTGCCAGCAGCTTTTTGGACAATGAGCAGTTCTTC
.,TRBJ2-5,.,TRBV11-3,CASRRTEETQYF,TGTGCCAGCAGGAGGACAGAAGAGACCCAGTACTTC
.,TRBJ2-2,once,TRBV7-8,CASSFRGIIVSGELFF,TGTGCCAGCAGCTTTCGAGGGATAATAGTTTCCGGGGAGCTGTTTTTT
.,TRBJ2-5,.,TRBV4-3,CASSRDRGGETQYF,TGCGCCAGCAGTCGAGACCGAGGGGGGGAGACCCAGTACTTC
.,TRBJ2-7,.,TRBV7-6,CASSLNPDEQYF,TGTGCCAGCAGCTTAAATCCGGACGAGCAGTACTTC
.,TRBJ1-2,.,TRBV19,CASSWSNYGYTF,TGTGCCAGTAGCTGGAGTAACTATGGCTACACCTTC
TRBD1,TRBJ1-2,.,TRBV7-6,CASSGAGGDGYTF,TGTGCCAGCAGCGGCGCAGGGGGCGACGGCTACACCTTC
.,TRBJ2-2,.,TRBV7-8,CASSLVGGDFTGELFF,TGTGCCAGCAGCTTAGTGGGCGGAGACTTCACCGGGGAGCTGTTTTTT
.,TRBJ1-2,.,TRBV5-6,CASRTDRQIYGYTF,TGTGCCAGCAGGACGGATCGGCAGATCTATGGCTACACCTTC
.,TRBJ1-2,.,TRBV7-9,CASSIDGLNGYTF,TGTGCCAGCAGCATAGACGGCCTTAATGGCTACACCTTC
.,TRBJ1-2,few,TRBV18,CASSPPGALYGYTF,TGTGCCAGCTCACCACCGGGGGCTCTCTATGGCTACACCTTC
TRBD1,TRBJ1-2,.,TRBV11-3,CASSLEGQDYGYTF,TGTGCCAGCAGCTTAGAGGGACAGGATTATGGCTACACCTTC
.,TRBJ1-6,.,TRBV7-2,CASSARGGLGSPLHF,TGTGCCAGCAGCGCCCGGGGGGGCCTTGGATCACCCCTCCACTTT
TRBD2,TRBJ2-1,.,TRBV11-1,CASSTGTSGGNEQFF,TGTGCCAGCAGCACCGGGACTAGCGGGGGCAATGAGCAGTTCTTC
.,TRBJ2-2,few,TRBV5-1,CASSPGGGASTGELFF,TGCGCCAGCAGCCCAGGTGGGGGGGCTAGCACCGGGGAGCTGTTTTTT
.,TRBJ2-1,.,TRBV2,CASSGGFGAAENEQFF,TGTGCCAGCAGCGGCGGATTTGGGGCAGCAGAGAATGAGCAGTTCTTC